This T cell receptor (beta chain) was sequenced in a study of shared clonotypes between healthy human individuals. Naive CD8 cells were CD45RO-negative, positively selected for CCR7, excluding terminally differentiated effector memory CD45RA+ cells. Broader study findings: It was the non-shared clonotypes that had lower generation probabilities than clonotypes shared by all four donors.

The CDR3 has 16 residues. Looked up from germline, CDR1 is SGDLS and CDR2 is YYNGEE. Trimming took off 4 bases at V and 2 bases at J, with 18 bases between the two ends. Sequencing used immunoSEQ multiplex PCR; TCRdb keeps in-frame clones, though not all of them. Among about 2.1 million clones listed, about 93% were seen once. This clone was observed once. Its antigen is as yet unknown. Sequenced material: naive CD8+ T cells from PBMCs. The rearrangement uses TRBV9 and TRBJ1-2, with D tentatively TRBD1 (6 bases). The TCR comes from a man between 18 and 29 years old in good health. Some clones in this sample may be carry-over from other donors' samples. The CDR3 nucleotides read TGTGCCAGCAGCCCAAGGGGCGGGAGGGGGAACTATGGCTACACCTTC. Translation: CASSPRGGRGNYGYTF. Full variable domain (remainder filled in from reference TRBV9 and TRBJ1-2): DSGVTQTPKHLITATGQRVTLRCSPRSGDLSVYWYQQSLDQGLQFLIQYYNGEERAKGNILERFSAQQFPDLHSELNLSSLELGDSALYFCASSPRGGRGNYGYTFGSGTRLTVV.